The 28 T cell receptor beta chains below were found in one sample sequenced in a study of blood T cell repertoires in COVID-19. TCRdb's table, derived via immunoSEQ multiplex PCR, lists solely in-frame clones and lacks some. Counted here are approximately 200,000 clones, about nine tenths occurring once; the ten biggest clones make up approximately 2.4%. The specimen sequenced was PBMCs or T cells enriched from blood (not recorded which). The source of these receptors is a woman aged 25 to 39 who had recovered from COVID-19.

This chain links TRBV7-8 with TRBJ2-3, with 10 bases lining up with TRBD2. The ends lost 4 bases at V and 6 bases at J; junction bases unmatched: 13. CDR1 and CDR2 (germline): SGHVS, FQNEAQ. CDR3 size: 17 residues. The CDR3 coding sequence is TGTGCCAGCAGCTCCACCGGGACTAGCGACCCGGTGGATACGCAGTATTTT. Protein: CASSSTGTSDPVDTQYF.

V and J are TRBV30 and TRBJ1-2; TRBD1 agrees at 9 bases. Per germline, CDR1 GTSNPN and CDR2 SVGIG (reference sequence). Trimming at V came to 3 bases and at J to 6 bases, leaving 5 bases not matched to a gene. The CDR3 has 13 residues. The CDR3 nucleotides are TGTGCCTGGAGCCAGGGACAGGGTAATGGCTACACCTTC. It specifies CAWSQGQGNGYTF.

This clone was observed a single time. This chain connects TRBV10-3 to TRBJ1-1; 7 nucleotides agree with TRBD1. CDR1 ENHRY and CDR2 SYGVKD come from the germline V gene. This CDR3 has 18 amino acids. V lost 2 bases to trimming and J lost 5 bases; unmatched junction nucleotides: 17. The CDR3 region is CAISENSGGTVGGTEAFF. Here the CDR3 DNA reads TGTGCCATCAGTGAGAATTCAGGAGGGACAGTCGGAGGAACTGAAGCTTTCTTT.

CDR3: CASSLTATIINTGELFF. CDR3 nucleotide sequence: TGTGCCAGCAGCCTGACAGCTACCATTATCAACACCGGGGAGCTGTTTTTT. The rearrangement uses TRBV7-9 and TRBJ2-2, with TRBD1 as a possible D gene (5 bases). Germline CDR1 is SEHNR and CDR2 is FQNEAQ (reference sequence). This CDR3 spans 17 amino acids. Trimming left V 5 bases short and J 2 bases short, with 18 bases between.

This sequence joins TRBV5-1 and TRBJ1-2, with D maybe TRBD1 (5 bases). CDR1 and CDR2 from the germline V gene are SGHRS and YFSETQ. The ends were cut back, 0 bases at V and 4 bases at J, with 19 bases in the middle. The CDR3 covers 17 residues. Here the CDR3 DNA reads TGCGCCAGCAGCTTGGAAGGGATAGGGGATTCGGCCTATGGCTACACCTTC. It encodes CASSLEGIGDSAYGYTF.

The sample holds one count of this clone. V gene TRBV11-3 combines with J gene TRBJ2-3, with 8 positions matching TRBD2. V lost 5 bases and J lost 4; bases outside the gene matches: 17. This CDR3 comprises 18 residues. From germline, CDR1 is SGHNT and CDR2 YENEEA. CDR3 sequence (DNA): TGTGCCAGCAGCCCGTTTGAGGTAAAAGCGGGAGTCCCAGATACGCAGTATTTT. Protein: CASSPFEVKAGVPDTQYF.

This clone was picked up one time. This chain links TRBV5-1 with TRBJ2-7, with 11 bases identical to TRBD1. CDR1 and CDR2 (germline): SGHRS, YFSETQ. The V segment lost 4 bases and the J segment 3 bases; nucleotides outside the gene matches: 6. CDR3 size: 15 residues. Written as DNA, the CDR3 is TGCGCCAGCAGCCCCTCTGGGACAGGGGGCTACGAGCAGTACTTC. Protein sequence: CASSPSGTGGYEQYF.

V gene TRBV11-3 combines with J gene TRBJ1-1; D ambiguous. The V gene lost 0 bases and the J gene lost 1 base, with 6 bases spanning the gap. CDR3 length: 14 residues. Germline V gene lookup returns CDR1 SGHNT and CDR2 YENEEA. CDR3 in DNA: TGTGCCAGCAGCTTAGATCGGGGGAACACTGAAGCTTTCTTT. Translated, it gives CASSLDRGNTEAFF.

The CDR3 loop reads CASSLSGRGSPLHF. DNA of the CDR3: TGTGCCAGCAGCTTATCCGGCAGGGGCTCACCCCTCCACTTT. V gene TRBV13 combines with J gene TRBJ1-6; maybe TRBD1 (6 bases). This CDR3 has 14 amino acids. The V gene lost 2 bases and the J gene lost 10 bases, with 12 bases spanning the gap. CDR1 is PRHDT and CDR2 is FYEKMQ in the germline V gene (reference sequence).

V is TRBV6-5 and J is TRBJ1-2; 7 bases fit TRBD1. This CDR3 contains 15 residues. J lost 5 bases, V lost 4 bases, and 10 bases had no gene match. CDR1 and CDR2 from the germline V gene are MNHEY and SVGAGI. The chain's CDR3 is CASSWGQPYEYGYTF. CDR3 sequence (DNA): TGTGCCAGCAGTTGGGGACAGCCCTACGAGTATGGCTACACCTTC.

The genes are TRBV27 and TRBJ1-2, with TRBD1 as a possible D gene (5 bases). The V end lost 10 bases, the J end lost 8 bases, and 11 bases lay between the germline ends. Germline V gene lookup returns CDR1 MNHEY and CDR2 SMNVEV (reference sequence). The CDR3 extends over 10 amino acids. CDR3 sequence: CAKIRVGYTF. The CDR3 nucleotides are TGTGCCAAAATCAGGGTCGGCTACACCTTC.

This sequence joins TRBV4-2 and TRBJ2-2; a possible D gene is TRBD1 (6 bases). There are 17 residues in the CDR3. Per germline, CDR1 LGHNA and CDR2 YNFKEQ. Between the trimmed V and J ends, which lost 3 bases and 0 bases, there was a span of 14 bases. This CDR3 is CASSHHGTLANTGELFF. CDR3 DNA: TGTGCCAGCAGCCACCACGGGACACTGGCGAACACCGGGGAGCTGTTTTTT.

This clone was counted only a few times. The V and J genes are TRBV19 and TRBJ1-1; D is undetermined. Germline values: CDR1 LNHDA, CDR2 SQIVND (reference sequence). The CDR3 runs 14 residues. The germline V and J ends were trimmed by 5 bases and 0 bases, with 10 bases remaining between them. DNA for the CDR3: TGTGCCAGTAGTCCCTGGGCAGTGAACACTGAAGCTTTCTTT. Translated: CASSPWAVNTEAFF.

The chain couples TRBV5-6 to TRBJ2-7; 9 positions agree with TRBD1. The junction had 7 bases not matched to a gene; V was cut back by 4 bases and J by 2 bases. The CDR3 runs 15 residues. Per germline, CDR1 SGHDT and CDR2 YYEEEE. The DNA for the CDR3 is TGTGCCAGCAGCCTTGTCGGGACAGGGACCTACGAGCAGTACTTC. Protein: CASSLVGTGTYEQYF.

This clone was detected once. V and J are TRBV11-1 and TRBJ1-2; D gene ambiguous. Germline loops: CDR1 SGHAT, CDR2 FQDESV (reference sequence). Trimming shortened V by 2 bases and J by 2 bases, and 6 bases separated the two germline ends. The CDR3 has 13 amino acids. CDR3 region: CASSLTENYGYTF. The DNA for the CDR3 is TGTGCCAGCAGCTTAACAGAGAACTATGGCTACACCTTC.

CDR3 region: CASSGGLAVNQETQYF. CDR3 coding DNA: TGTGCCAGCAGCGGAGGACTAGCGGTTAACCAAGAGACCCAGTACTTC. V gene TRBV9 combines with J gene TRBJ2-5; 10 bases are shared with TRBD2. This CDR3 is built from 16 residues. CDR1 and CDR2 from the germline V gene are SGDLS and YYNGEE. J gave up 0 bases and V 3 bases, and 5 bases lay outside the gene matches.

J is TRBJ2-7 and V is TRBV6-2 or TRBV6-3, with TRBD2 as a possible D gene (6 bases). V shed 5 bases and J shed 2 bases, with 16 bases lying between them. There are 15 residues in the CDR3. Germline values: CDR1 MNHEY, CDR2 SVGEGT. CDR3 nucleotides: TGTGCCAGCAGTGACCCGCTAGCGCCAGCCTACGAGCAGTACTTC. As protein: CASSDPLAPAYEQYF.

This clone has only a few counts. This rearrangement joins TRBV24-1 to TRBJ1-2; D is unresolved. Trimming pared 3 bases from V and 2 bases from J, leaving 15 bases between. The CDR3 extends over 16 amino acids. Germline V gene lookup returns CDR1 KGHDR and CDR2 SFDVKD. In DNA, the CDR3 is TGTGCCACCAGTGATCCCGGGAGATTTGGGAACTATGGCTACACCTTC. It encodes CATSDPGRFGNYGYTF.

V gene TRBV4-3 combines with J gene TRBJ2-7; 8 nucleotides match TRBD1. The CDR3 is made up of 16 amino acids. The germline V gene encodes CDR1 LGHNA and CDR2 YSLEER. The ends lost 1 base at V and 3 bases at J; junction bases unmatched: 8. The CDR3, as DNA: TGCGCCAGCAGCCAAGCCATGGACAGGGAGCGCTACGAGCAGTACTTC. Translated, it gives CASSQAMDRERYEQYF.

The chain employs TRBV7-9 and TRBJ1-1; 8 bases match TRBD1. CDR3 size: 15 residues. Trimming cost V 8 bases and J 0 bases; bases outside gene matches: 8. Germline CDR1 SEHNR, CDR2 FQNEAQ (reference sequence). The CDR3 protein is CASGQGTVLNTEAFF. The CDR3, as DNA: TGTGCCAGCGGACAGGGAACTGTGTTGAACACTGAAGCTTTCTTT.

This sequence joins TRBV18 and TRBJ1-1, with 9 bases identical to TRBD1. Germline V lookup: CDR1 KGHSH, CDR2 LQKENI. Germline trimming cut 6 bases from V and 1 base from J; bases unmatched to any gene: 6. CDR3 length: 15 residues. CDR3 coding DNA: TGTGCCAGCTCGCCGGGACAGGGTACGAACACTGAAGCTTTCTTT. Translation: CASSPGQGTNTEAFF.

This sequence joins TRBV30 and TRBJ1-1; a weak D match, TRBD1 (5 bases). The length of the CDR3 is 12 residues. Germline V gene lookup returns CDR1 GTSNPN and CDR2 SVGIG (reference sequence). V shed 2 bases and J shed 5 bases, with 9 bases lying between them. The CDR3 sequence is CAWSTGGTEAFF. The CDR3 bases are TGTGCCTGGAGTACCGGGGGTACTGAAGCTTTCTTT.

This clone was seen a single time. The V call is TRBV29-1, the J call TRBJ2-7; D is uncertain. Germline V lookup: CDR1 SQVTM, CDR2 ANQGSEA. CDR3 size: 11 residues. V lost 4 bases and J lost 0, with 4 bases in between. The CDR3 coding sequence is TGCAGCGTTGGACACTCCTACGAGCAGTACTTC. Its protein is CSVGHSYEQYF.

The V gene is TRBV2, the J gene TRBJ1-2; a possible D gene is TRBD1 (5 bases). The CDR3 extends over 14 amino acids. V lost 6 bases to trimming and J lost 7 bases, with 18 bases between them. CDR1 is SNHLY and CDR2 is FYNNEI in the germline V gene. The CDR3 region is CASSGGTHRGGYTF. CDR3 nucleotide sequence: TGTGCCAGCAGCGGCGGGACCCATCGAGGTGGCTACACCTTC.

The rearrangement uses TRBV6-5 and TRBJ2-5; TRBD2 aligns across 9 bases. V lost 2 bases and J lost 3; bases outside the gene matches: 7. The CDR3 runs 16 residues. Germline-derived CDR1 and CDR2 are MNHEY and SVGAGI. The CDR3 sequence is CASSYKSGGFKETQYF. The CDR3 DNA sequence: TGTGCCAGCAGTTACAAAAGCGGGGGGTTTAAAGAGACCCAGTACTTC.

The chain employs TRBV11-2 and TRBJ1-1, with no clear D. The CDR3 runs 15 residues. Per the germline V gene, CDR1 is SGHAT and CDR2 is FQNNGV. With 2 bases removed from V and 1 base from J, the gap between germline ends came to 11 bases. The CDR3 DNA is TGTGCCAGCAGCTTAAGTCCGGGAAAGAACACTGAAGCTTTCTTT. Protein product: CASSLSPGKNTEAFF.

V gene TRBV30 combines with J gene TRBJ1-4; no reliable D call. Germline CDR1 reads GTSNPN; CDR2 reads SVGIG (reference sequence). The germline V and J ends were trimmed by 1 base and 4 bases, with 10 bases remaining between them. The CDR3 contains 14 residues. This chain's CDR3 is CAWSGGGVNEKLFF. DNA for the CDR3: TGTGCCTGGAGTGGCGGCGGCGTTAATGAAAAACTGTTTTTT.

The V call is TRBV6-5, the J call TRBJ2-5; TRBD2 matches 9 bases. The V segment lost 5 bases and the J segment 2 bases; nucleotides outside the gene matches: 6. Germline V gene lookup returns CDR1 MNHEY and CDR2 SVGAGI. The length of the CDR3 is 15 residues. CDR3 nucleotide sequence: TGTGCCAGCAGTCTGCCGACTAGCGGACAAGAGACCCAGTACTTC. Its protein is CASSLPTSGQETQYF.